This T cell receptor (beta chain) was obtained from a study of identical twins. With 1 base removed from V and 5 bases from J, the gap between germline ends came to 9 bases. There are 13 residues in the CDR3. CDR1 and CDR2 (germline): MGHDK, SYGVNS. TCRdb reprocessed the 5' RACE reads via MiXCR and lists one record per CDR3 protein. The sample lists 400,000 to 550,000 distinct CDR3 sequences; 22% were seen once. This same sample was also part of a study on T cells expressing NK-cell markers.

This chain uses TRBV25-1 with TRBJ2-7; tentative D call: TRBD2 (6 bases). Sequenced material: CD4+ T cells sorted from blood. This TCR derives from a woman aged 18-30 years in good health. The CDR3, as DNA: TGTGCCAGCAGTGAATTCGGGAGAGACGAGCAGTACTTC. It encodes CASSEFGRDEQYF.